Presented here are 18 T cell receptor beta chains from one specimen sequenced in a study of molecular identifiers for immune sequencing clone quantification. MiXCR, applied by TCRdb to the PCR reads, yields one record per CDR3 protein. The sample contains 250,000 to 350,000 distinct CDR3 sequences, about 21% of which appear only once. The sequenced sample consisted of naive CD8+ T cells from blood, with Jurkat cell RNA spiked in. Subset given: FACS-sorted CD8+CD4-CCR7+CD45RA+ naive T cells. The receptors shown here come from a human donor in good health. Some libraries in this study had Jurkat cell RNA spiked in.

In this sample, this clonotype turned up a few times. The rearrangement joins TRBV20-1 to TRBJ2-3; 7 bases map to TRBD2. Germline CDR1 DFQATT, CDR2 SNEGSKA (reference sequence). CDR3 length: 14 residues. The V gene end was trimmed by 5 bases and the J gene end by 2 bases; junction bases not matched to a gene: 7. The CDR3 DNA follows: TGCAGTGCTGATGGGGGGGACCCCACAGATACGCAGTATTTT. It codes for CSADGGDPTDTQYF.

The CDR3, as DNA: TGCAGTGCTGGGGGTCTTTCCTCCTACGAGCAGTACTTC. It encodes CSAGGLSSYEQYF. The V call is TRBV20-1, the J call TRBJ2-7, with D perhaps assigned TRBD1 or TRBD2 (5 bases each). CDR3 size: 13 residues. CDR1 is DFQATT, CDR2 SNEGSKA, per germline (reference sequence). With 5 bases removed from V and 0 bases from J, the gap between germline ends came to 11 bases.

A few counts support this clonotype. V usage is TRBV6-1 and J usage is TRBJ2-2; the D is unclear. The germline gives CDR1 MNHNS, CDR2 SASEGT. The CDR3 consists of 15 residues. The V and J ends lost 1 base and 1 base respectively, with 7 bases between them. In DNA form, the CDR3 reads TGTGCCAGCAGTGAAGAACCGCTGAACACCGGGGAGCTGTTTTTT. Translating gives CASSEEPLNTGELFF.

This clonotype turned up a few times. V and J are TRBV7-9 and TRBJ1-2; no definite D call. The CDR3 covers 14 residues. V was shortened by 6 bases and J by 1 base, with 12 bases between the two germline ends. The germline V gene has CDR1 SEHNR and CDR2 FQNEAQ (reference sequence). DNA for the CDR3: TGTGCCAGCAGTCAACAACCTGATAACTATGGCTACACCTTC. Protein product: CASSQQPDNYGYTF. Supplemented by reference TRBV7-9 and TRBJ1-2, the full variable domain reads DTGVSQNPRHKITKRGQNVTFRCDPISEHNRLYWYRQTLGQGPEFLTYFQNEAQLEKSRLLSDRFSAERPKGSFSTLEIQRTEQGDSAMYLCASSQQPDNYGYTFGSGTRLTVV.

This clonotype was counted at least ten times. V and J are TRBV7-2 and TRBJ2-3, with TRBD2 matching 12 bases. The CDR3 has 15 residues. Germline-derived CDR1 and CDR2 are SGHTA and FQGNSA. J gave up 6 bases and V 5 bases, and 6 bases lay outside the gene matches. The CDR3 DNA reads TGTGCCAGCAGCCCGACTAGCGGGAGACTGGATACGCAGTATTTT. Protein sequence: CASSPTSGRLDTQYF.

This clonotype was detected a few times. J is TRBJ1-5 and V is TRBV12-3 or TRBV12-4; 8 bases agree with TRBD1. The CDR3 loop spans 16 amino acids. The trim removed 4 bases at V and 3 bases at J, leaving 8 bases unmatched. The CDR3, as DNA: TGTGCCAGCAGTTACTCCCCGACAGGGGCCAATCAGCCCCAGCATTTT. This codes for CASSYSPTGANQPQHF.

This clonotype was counted many times. The chain combines TRBV4-3 with TRBJ2-7; no definite D call. Germline CDR1 reads LGHNA; CDR2 reads YSLEER. The ends were cut back, 0 bases at V and 3 bases at J, with 12 bases in the middle. This CDR3 is built from 15 residues. The CDR3 DNA sequence: TGCGCCAGCAGCCAAGACAGTGGAGTATTCTACGAGCAGTACTTC. Protein sequence: CASSQDSGVFYEQYF.

This clonotype has ten or more counts. V and J are TRBV28 and TRBJ1-5; D may be TRBD1 (5 bases). In germline, CDR1 is MDHEN, CDR2 SYDVKM. The CDR3 is 15 residues long. Trimming left V 7 bases short and J 2 bases short, with 15 bases between. The CDR3 coding sequence is TGTGCCAGCAACCCAGAGCGCAGGGGCAATCAGCCCCAGCATTTT. It is translated as CASNPERRGNQPQHF.

In this sample, this clonotype turned up a few times. The DNA of the CDR3 is TGTGCCAGCAGCTTCAATACAGGGGAGGGTACTGAAGCTTTCTTT. Encoded protein: CASSFNTGEGTEAFF. The V and J genes are TRBV7-6 and TRBJ1-1; 7 nucleotides align to TRBD1. The CDR3 runs to 15 residues. Per the germline V gene, CDR1 is SGHVS and CDR2 is FNYEAQ. Trimming at V came to 3 bases and at J to 5 bases, leaving 9 bases not matched to a gene.

Remarks on this clonotype: A much larger clone is a single base away; this may be a read error. This rearrangement joins TRBV7-9 to TRBJ1-1; D might be TRBD1 (5 bases). Germline V gives CDR1 SEHNR, CDR2 FQNEAQ (reference sequence). The CDR3 sequence is 14 residues long. The CDR3 nucleotides read TGTGCCGGCAGCTCGACAGTGATGAACACTGAAGCTTTCTTT. Amino acid sequence: CAGSSTVMNTEAFF.

As to this clonotype: A much larger clone differs by one base, so this may be a read error. The chain carries TRBV7-2 and TRBJ1-3, with unresolved D. Germline V gene data show CDR1 as SGHTA and CDR2 as FQGNSA. CDR3 length: 14 amino acids. CDR3 sequence (DNA): TGTGCCAGCAGCCCCCCCGGCTCTGGAAGCACCATATATTTT. Residues: CASSPPGSGSTIYF. Full variable domain (missing parts from reference TRBV7-2 and TRBJ1-3): GAGVSQSPSNKVTEKGKDVELRCDPISGHTALYWYRQSLGQGLEFLIYFQGNSAPDKSGLPSDRFSAERTGGSVSTLTIQRTQQEDSAVYLCASSPPGSGSTIYFGEGSWLTVV.

Ten or more counts support this clonotype. The CDR3 DNA is TGTGCCAGCAGGGACAGCCATGGGAAGGACTATGGCTACACCTTC. Its protein product is CASRDSHGKDYGYTF. J is TRBJ1-2 and V is TRBV12-3 or TRBV12-4; D possibly corresponds to TRBD1 (6 bases). The CDR3 contains 15 residues. With 6 bases removed from V and 3 bases from J, the gap between germline ends came to 17 bases.

A note on this clonotype: A much larger clonotype is one base distant, so this may be a read error. The J gene is TRBJ1-3, the V gene TRBV20-1; D is possibly TRBD1 (5 bases). CDR3 length: 15 amino acids. Per the germline V gene, CDR1 is DFQATT and CDR2 is SNEGSKA (reference sequence). The CDR3 region has the DNA TGCGGTGCCAAAGATGGGACCGAATCTGGAAACACCATATATTTT. Residues: CGAKDGTESGNTIYF.

This clonotype was seen at least ten times. The chain recombines TRBV12-3 or TRBV12-4 with TRBJ2-3; D not resolved. CDR3 length: 12 amino acids. V was cut by 5 bases and J by 2 bases, with 5 bases left in between. CDR3 protein: CASSGLTDTQYF. CDR3 nucleotide sequence: TGTGCCAGCAGTGGCCTCACAGATACGCAGTATTTT.

This clonotype showed up many times. The rearrangement links TRBV5-5 to TRBJ2-5, with D possibly TRBD1 on 6 matching bases. The CDR3 is made up of 16 amino acids. With 1 base removed from V and 2 bases from J, the gap between germline ends came to 15 bases. CDR1 and CDR2 (germline): SGHKS, YYEKEE (reference sequence). The CDR3 sequence is CASSLRGQIQQETQYF. In DNA, the CDR3 is TGTGCCAGCAGCTTGCGTGGACAGATACAGCAAGAGACCCAGTACTTC.

This clonotype has at least ten counts. The chain uses TRBV14 and TRBJ2-3, with D possibly TRBD2 on 5 matching bases. The V end lost 0 bases, the J end lost 0 bases, and 7 bases lay between the germline ends. The CDR3 extends over 15 amino acids. Germline assignment: CDR1 SGHDN and CDR2 FVKESK. This CDR3 reads CASSQDSESTDTQYF. Here the CDR3 DNA reads TGTGCCAGCAGCCAAGATAGCGAGAGCACAGATACGCAGTATTTT.

This clonotype was counted many times. The chain has TRBV9 and TRBJ1-1; possibly TRBD1 for D (5 bases). The CDR3 has 16 amino acids. Germline CDR1 reads SGDLS; CDR2 reads YYNGEE. V lost 2 bases and J 3 bases, leaving 17 bases between the germline ends. CDR3 loop: CASSVSGGHDDTEAFF. The CDR3 coding sequence is TGTGCCAGCAGCGTCTCCGGGGGTCATGACGACACTGAAGCTTTCTTT.

This clonotype was counted ten times or more. This chain links TRBV28 with TRBJ2-7; possibly TRBD2 for D (5 bases). The germline CDR1 and CDR2 sequences are MDHEN and SYDVKM. V lost 5 bases, J lost 0 bases, and 17 bases lay in between. The CDR3 has 16 amino acids. The CDR3 region is CASSRPGLQPSYEQYF. The CDR3 bases are TGTGCCAGCAGTCGCCCGGGATTACAGCCCTCCTACGAGCAGTACTTC.